This passage covers 26 T cell receptor beta chains from one sample sequenced in a study of cytomegalovirus exposure and HLA in healthy donors. Clones were read by immunoSEQ multiplex PCR, and TCRdb kept only the in-frame ones, dropping some. The repertoire holds about 72,000 clones, with around 95% as singletons. What was sequenced was PBMCs. The receptors come from a woman aged 18-29 years in good health and CMV-seronegative.

DNA of the CDR3: TGTGCCAGCAGCCCTGGGACAGGGGGGGTTAGGGAGCAGTACTTC. Protein sequence: CASSPGTGGVREQYF. The chain uses TRBV4-2 and TRBJ2-7; TRBD1 matches 11 bases. CDR3 length equals 15 residues. V trimming: 4 bases; J trimming: 7 bases; junction bases outside the gene matches: 9. The germline V gene has CDR1 LGHNA and CDR2 YNFKEQ.

The rearrangement uses TRBV19 and TRBJ2-7, with D perhaps matching TRBD1 (6 bases). Looked up from germline, CDR1 is LNHDA and CDR2 is SQIVND (reference sequence). The V gene lost 6 bases and the J gene lost 3 bases, with 12 bases spanning the gap. This CDR3 is 13 amino acids long. The CDR3 DNA is TGTGCCAGTAGAGGACAGAAAAACTACGAGCAGTACTTC. Amino acids: CASRGQKNYEQYF. Variable domain in full (rest from reference TRBV19 and TRBJ2-7): DGGITQSPKYLFRKEGQNVTLSCEQNLNHDAMYWYRQDPGQGLRLIYYSQIVNDFQKGDIAEGYSVSREKKESFPLTVTSAQKNPTAFYLCASRGQKNYEQYFGPGTRLTVT.

This chain joins TRBV5-6 and TRBJ1-1, with 10 bases fitting TRBD1. The CDR3 extends over 14 amino acids. J gave up 5 bases and V 3 bases, and 4 bases lay outside the gene matches. The germline CDR1 and CDR2 sequences are SGHDT and YYEEEE. CDR3 amino acids: CASSSRDRGTEAFF. The CDR3 region has the DNA TGTGCCAGCAGCTCCCGGGACAGGGGAACTGAAGCTTTCTTT.

The chain employs TRBV6-5 and TRBJ1-1, with 8 bases aligning to TRBD1. CDR1 MNHEY and CDR2 SVGAGI come from the germline V gene. V was clipped by 7 bases and J by 8 bases; unmatched bases: 3. The CDR3 covers 11 residues. CDR3 nucleotides: TGTGCCAGCAAGACAGGGGCGGAAGCTTTCTTT. Translated: CASKTGAEAFF.

This clone was recorded once. The V call is TRBV6-5, the J call TRBJ1-4; 7 nucleotides match TRBD1. This CDR3 is 15 amino acids long. The V gene's germline CDR1 is MNHEY and CDR2 SVGAGI. The J segment lost 5 bases and the V segment lost 0 bases, leaving 3 bases of the junction unmatched. The CDR3 here is CASSYSDRANEKLFF. CDR3 DNA: TGTGCCAGCAGTTACTCCGACAGGGCAAATGAAAAACTGTTTTTT.

This chain uses TRBV7-6 with TRBJ2-3; no clear D. Germline CDR1 and CDR2: SGHVS and FNYEAQ. This CDR3 contains 13 residues. V was shortened by 5 bases and J by 0 bases, with 6 bases between the two germline ends. The CDR3 loop is CASSPSSTDTQYF. CDR3 DNA sequence: TGTGCCAGCAGCCCGAGCAGCACAGATACGCAGTATTTT.

V gene TRBV5-4 combines with J gene TRBJ2-7; D unclear. The V and J ends lost 4 bases and 0 bases respectively, with 5 bases between them. This CDR3 is 12 amino acids long. CDR1 is SGHNT and CDR2 is YYREEE in the germline V gene (reference sequence). The CDR3 DNA is TGTGCCAGCAGCCTTCTCTCCTACGAGCAGTACTTC. Translation gives CASSLLSYEQYF.

The chain couples TRBV7-8 to TRBJ2-1; 12 positions match TRBD1. This CDR3 spans 17 amino acids. The trim removed 3 bases at V and 4 bases at J, leaving 7 bases unmatched. Germline assignment: CDR1 SGHVS and CDR2 FQNEAQ. The CDR3 region is CASSLGQGALGYNEQFF. The DNA for the CDR3 is TGTGCCAGCAGCTTGGGACAGGGGGCCCTCGGTTACAATGAGCAGTTCTTC.

The V call is TRBV9, the J call TRBJ2-2; 9 nucleotides align to TRBD2. From germline, CDR1 is SGDLS and CDR2 YYNGEE. Unmatched junction bases numbered 8, after V lost 2 bases and J lost 6 bases. This CDR3 comprises 16 residues. CDR3 residues: CASSVRAGGPSGELFF. The CDR3 coding sequence is TGTGCCAGCAGCGTCAGGGCGGGGGGGCCCTCCGGGGAGCTGTTTTTT.

The genes are TRBV7-2 and TRBJ1-2, with 8 bases lining up with TRBD1. Looked up from germline, CDR1 is SGHTA and CDR2 is FQGNSA. This CDR3 region has 14 residues. V was clipped by 4 bases and J by 5 bases; unmatched bases: 6. The DNA for the CDR3 is TGTGCCAGCAGCTCCTCAGGGGGCTCTTATGGCTACACCTTC. As protein: CASSSSGGSYGYTF.

The CDR3 sequence: CATRELGSGGSQETQYF. CDR3 bases: TGTGCCACCAGAGAGTTGGGTAGCGGGGGTTCCCAAGAGACCCAGTACTTC. The chain couples TRBV15 to TRBJ2-5, with 9 bases fitting TRBD2. CDR3 length: 17 residues. Unmatched junction bases numbered 12, after V lost 6 bases and J lost 1 base. Germline V CDR1 and CDR2: LNHNV, YYDKDF (reference sequence).

This clone was seen just once. The rearrangement links TRBV19 to TRBJ1-1; D is unresolved. Trimming took 0 bases from V and 10 from J, leaving 9 bases between them. Germline V lookup: CDR1 LNHDA, CDR2 SQIVND (reference sequence). The length of the CDR3 is 12 residues. CDR3 amino acids: CASSIDPVRAFF. The CDR3 DNA follows: TGTGCCAGTAGTATAGATCCGGTTAGAGCTTTCTTT.

The chain carries TRBV5-3 and TRBJ2-7; 11 positions match TRBD2. TRBV5-3 is assigned to the ORF class and has an uncertain function. V shed 4 bases, J shed 0 bases, and the junction held 6 bases outside the gene matches. This CDR3 has 16 amino acids. The CDR3 sequence is CARSHRLAGSSYEQYF. DNA for the CDR3: TGTGCCAGAAGCCACAGACTAGCGGGAAGCTCCTACGAGCAGTACTTC.

The V call is TRBV27, the J call TRBJ1-6, with TRBD1 identical over 9 bases. Germline V CDR1 and CDR2: MNHEY, SMNVEV (reference sequence). There are 19 residues in the CDR3. V lost 5 bases and J lost 10; bases outside the gene matches: 21. In nucleotides, the CDR3 is TGTGCCAGCAGTGATCCCGGGACAGGGTTCATCGGCGGGGTCTCACCCCTCCACTTT. It yields the protein CASSDPGTGFIGGVSPLHF.

The gene calls are TRBV11-3 and TRBJ2-2; a possible D gene is TRBD2 (5 bases). The CDR3 spans 14 residues. The V end lost 5 bases, the J end lost 3 bases, and 10 bases lay between the germline ends. Germline V gene sequence: CDR1 SGHNT, CDR2 YENEEA. CDR3 nucleotide sequence: TGTGCCAGCAGCCTTGGACTTCACACCGGGGAGCTGTTTTTT. Translation gives CASSLGLHTGELFF.

V usage is TRBV15 and J usage is TRBJ1-4, with 8 nucleotides matching TRBD1. The CDR3 is made up of 15 amino acids. J gave up 0 bases and V 3 bases, and 0 bases lay outside the gene matches. Germline values: CDR1 LNHNV, CDR2 YYDKDF (reference sequence). CDR3 amino acids: CATSRDRATNEKLFF. The CDR3 region has the DNA TGTGCCACCAGCAGGGACAGGGCAACTAATGAAAAACTGTTTTTT. Looking up the rest from reference TRBV15 and TRBJ1-4 gives the full variable domain: DAMVIQNPRYQVTQFGKPVTLSCSQTLNHNVMYWYQQKSSQAPKLLFHYYDKDFNNEADTPDNFQSRRPNTSFCFLDIRSPGLGDTAMYLCATSRDRATNEKLFFGSGTQLSVL.

V usage is TRBV7-2 and J usage is TRBJ2-5, with 10 bases lining up with TRBD1. Trimming removed 1 base from V and 4 bases from J; junction bases left unmatched: 6. The length of the CDR3 is 16 residues. Germline lookup yields CDR1 SGHTA and CDR2 FQGNSA. CDR3 loop: CASSLVGQGPGETQYF. The CDR3 region has the DNA TGTGCCAGCAGCTTAGTGGGACAGGGGCCGGGAGAGACCCAGTACTTC.

CDR3 loop: CASSIPILAGGTATQYF. Written as DNA, the CDR3 is TGTGCCAGTAGTATCCCGATACTAGCGGGGGGGACAGCGACCCAGTACTTC. This chain links TRBV19 with TRBJ2-5; 13 bases match TRBD2. The CDR3 is 17 residues long. After removal of 3 bases from V and 7 bases from J, the junction contained 11 bases not matched to a gene. Germline CDR1 LNHDA, CDR2 SQIVND (reference sequence).

This clone came up once. J is TRBJ2-1 and V is TRBV11-2; 14 bases line up with TRBD2. Germline values: CDR1 SGHAT, CDR2 FQNNGV. There are 16 residues in the CDR3. With 1 base clipped from V and 8 bases from J, the junction kept 4 bases outside the gene matches. DNA for the CDR3: TGTGCCAGCAGCTTAGGACTAGCGGGGGGGCCCCATGAGCAGTTCTTC. Encoded protein: CASSLGLAGGPHEQFF.

This chain joins TRBV7-2 and TRBJ2-7, with a possible D match to TRBD1 (6 bases). CDR3 length equals 12 residues. Trimming cost V 4 bases and J 4 bases, with 8 bases left between them. Germline V gene data show CDR1 as SGHTA and CDR2 as FQGNSA. CDR3 DNA sequence: TGTGCCAGCAGCTCACAGGGTTACGAGCAGTACTTC. This codes for CASSSQGYEQYF.

Worth noting for this clone: Other DNA sequences in this specimen translate into the identical CDR3. This chain uses TRBV6-1 with TRBJ2-1, with D maybe TRBD2 (5 bases). The CDR3 loop spans 15 amino acids. The V end was cut by 1 base, the J end by 1 base, with 8 bases between. Looked up from germline, CDR1 is MNHNS and CDR2 is SASEGT. The CDR3: CASSEGGGSYNEQFF. CDR3 nucleotide sequence: TGTGCCAGCAGTGAAGGAGGCGGGTCCTACAATGAGCAGTTCTTC.

This chain links TRBV9 with TRBJ2-2; 12 bases match TRBD2. V shed 2 bases and J 1 base; nucleotides not matched to a gene: 9. This CDR3 region has 19 residues. The germline V gene has CDR1 SGDLS and CDR2 YYNGEE. The CDR3 sequence: CASSVVISSGGENTGELFF. The CDR3 coding sequence is TGTGCCAGCAGCGTTGTTATATCTAGCGGGGGGGAGAACACCGGGGAGCTGTTTTTT.

V gene TRBV7-2 combines with J gene TRBJ2-1; 9 bases are a match to TRBD1. The CDR3 runs to 15 residues. The V and J ends lost 4 bases and 1 base, in that order; junction bases with no gene match: 2. Germline V gene data show CDR1 as SGHTA and CDR2 as FQGNSA. CDR3 protein: CASSSDRGSYNEQFF. The CDR3, as DNA: TGTGCCAGCAGCTCGGACAGGGGATCCTACAATGAGCAGTTCTTC.

This chain connects TRBV6-6 to TRBJ1-1, with TRBD1 as a possible D gene (6 bases). Germline-derived CDR1 and CDR2 are MNHNY and SVGAGI (reference sequence). The germline V and J ends were trimmed by 2 bases and 7 bases, with 11 bases remaining between them. The CDR3 contains 13 residues. The DNA for the CDR3 is TGTGCCAGCAGTTACCCGGGACAAGATGAAGCTTTCTTT. Protein product: CASSYPGQDEAFF.

This chain links TRBV27 with TRBJ1-1; D remains ambiguous. This CDR3 is 13 amino acids long. Germline CDR1 reads MNHEY; CDR2 reads SMNVEV (reference sequence). Deletions cut 3 bases from V and 9 bases from J, with 14 bases between. The CDR3 is CASSFGVTTQAFF. In DNA form, the CDR3 reads TGTGCCAGCAGTTTCGGGGTCACAACCCAAGCTTTCTTT.

The chain recombines TRBV27 with TRBJ2-5, with 16 bases identical to TRBD2. The germline CDR1 and CDR2 sequences are MNHEY and SMNVEV (reference sequence). This CDR3 has 16 residues. Trimming at V came to 6 bases and at J to 0 bases, leaving 1 base not matched to a gene. CDR3 protein: CASRGLAGGNQETQYF. The CDR3 DNA follows: TGTGCCAGCAGGGGACTAGCGGGGGGGAACCAAGAGACCCAGTACTTC.